What follows is one T cell receptor beta chain and its context. Its antigen is as yet unknown. Using a J-beta primer mix together with a sample-barcoded 5' primer, a second PCR was run for about 7 to 12 cycles. The template-switch adaptor was a 5' adaptor with 12 random nucleotides. It tagged each cDNA molecule. TCRdb recomputed calls from the 5' RACE reads with MiXCR, one row per CDR3 protein. The sample holds roughly 680,000 distinct CDR3 sequences, roughly 20% seen once. These data are taken from a study of blood T cells in healthy people across ages. This CDR3 contains 13 residues. Germline V gene sequence: CDR1 MNHNS, CDR2 SASEGT. V was clipped by 0 bases and J by 11 bases, with 11 bases between them. Overall study findings and caveats: TCR beta diversity, measured per million T cells, fell in a roughly linear way with age. Naive T cell percentage and TCR beta diversity correlated strongly.

V and J are TRBV6-1 and TRBJ2-4; D unclear. Sequenced input: blood. The source of this sequence is a man aged 65-85 years in good health. As DNA, the CDR3 is TGTGCCAGCAGTGAAGCGCGCGACGCCTTTCAGTACTTC. As protein: CASSEARDAFQYF.